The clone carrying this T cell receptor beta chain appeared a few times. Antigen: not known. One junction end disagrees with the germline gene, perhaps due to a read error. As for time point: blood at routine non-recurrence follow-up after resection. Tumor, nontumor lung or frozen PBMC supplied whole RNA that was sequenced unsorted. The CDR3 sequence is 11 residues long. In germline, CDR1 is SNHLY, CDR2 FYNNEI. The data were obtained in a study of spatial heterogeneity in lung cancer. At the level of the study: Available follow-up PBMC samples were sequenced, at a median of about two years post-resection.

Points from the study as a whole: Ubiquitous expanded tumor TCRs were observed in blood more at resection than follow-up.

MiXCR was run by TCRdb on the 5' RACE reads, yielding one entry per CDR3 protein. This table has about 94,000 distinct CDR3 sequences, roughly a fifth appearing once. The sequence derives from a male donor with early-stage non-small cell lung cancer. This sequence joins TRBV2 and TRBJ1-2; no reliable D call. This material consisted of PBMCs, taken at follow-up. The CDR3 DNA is TGTGCCAGCATGAGAATGACACTAACTTCCTTC. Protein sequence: CASMRMTLTSF.